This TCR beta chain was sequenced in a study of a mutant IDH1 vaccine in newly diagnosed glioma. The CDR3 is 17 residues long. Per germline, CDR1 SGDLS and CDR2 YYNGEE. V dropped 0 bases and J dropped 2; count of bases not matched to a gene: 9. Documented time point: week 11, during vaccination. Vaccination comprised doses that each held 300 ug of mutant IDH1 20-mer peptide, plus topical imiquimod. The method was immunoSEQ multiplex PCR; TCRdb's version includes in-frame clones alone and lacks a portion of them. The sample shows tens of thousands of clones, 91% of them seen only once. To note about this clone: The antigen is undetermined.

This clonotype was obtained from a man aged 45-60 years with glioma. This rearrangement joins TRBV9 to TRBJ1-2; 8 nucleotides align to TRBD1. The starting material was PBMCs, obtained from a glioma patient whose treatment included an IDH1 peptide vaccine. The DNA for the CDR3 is TGTGCCAGCAGCGTAGTTTCGCCAGGGGGCGCGAACTATGGCTACACCTTC. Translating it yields CASSVVSPGGANYGYTF.